This entry describes one T cell receptor (beta chain). No antigen is known for it. Distinct nucleotide sequences in the sample also encode this CDR3. The data derive from a study of shared clonotypes between healthy human individuals. General study findings and limits: Generally, estimated richness proved larger in naive subsets than it did in memory subsets.

A split of CD4+ cells into CD45RA+ naive and CD45RA-negative memory subsets was performed. With 4 bases clipped from V and 5 bases from J, the junction kept 7 bases outside the gene matches. The germline gives CDR1 SGHRS, CDR2 YFSETQ. The CDR3 is 14 residues long. The table came from immunoSEQ multiplex PCR; TCRdb's copy has only in-frame clones and leaves some out. The sample gives approximately 2,300,000 clones, around 92% of which show up once; around 0.35% is in the top ten. V is TRBV5-1 and J is TRBJ2-5, with TRBD1 identical over 8 bases. Sequenced sample: naive CD4+ T cells from PBMCs. Documented subset: CD45RA+ positively selected. The sequence was collected from a man between 18 and 35 years old in good health. Some clones in this sample may be carry-over from other donors' samples. CDR3 region: CASSQGQGRETQYF. DNA for the CDR3: TGCGCCAGCAGCCAAGGACAGGGCAGGGAGACCCAGTACTTC.